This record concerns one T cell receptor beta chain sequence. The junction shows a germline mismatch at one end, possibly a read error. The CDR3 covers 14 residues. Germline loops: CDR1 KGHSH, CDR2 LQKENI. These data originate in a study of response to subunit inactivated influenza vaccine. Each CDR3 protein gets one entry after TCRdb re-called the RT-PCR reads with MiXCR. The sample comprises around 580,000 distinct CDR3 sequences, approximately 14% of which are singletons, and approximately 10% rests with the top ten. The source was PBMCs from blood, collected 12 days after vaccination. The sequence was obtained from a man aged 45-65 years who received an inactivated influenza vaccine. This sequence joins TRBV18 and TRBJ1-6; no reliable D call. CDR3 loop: CASLPRQNNSPLHF. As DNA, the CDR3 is TGTGCCAGCTTACCACGGCAGAATAATTCACCCCTCCACTTT.